What follows are 4 T cell receptor beta chains derived from one specimen sequenced in a study of control samples from healthy donors and cancer patients. Data came from immunoSEQ multiplex PCR; TCRdb stores just in-frame clones and leaves some out. The sample shows tens of thousands of clones, about 87% of them seen only once. Sequencing input: blood. The receptor set was obtained from a woman in her seventies in good health.

This sequence joins TRBV5-4 and TRBJ1-1, with TRBD1 identical over 7 bases. Looked up from germline, CDR1 is SGHNT and CDR2 is YYREEE (reference sequence). Trimming removed 3 bases from V and 5 bases from J; junction bases left unmatched: 13. This CDR3 is built from 16 residues. The CDR3 bases are TGTGCCAGCAGCTCCAACAGGGGAGGCGGGATGACTGAAGCTTTCTTT. The encoded protein is CASSSNRGGGMTEAFF.

The chain uses TRBV15 and TRBJ2-5, with no clear D. Per the germline V gene, CDR1 is LNHNV and CDR2 is YYDKDF (reference sequence). V lost 3 bases, J lost 4 bases, and 12 bases lay in between. This CDR3 is 14 amino acids long. The CDR3, as DNA: TGTGCCACCAGCAGGGTTCAGGTCGGAGAGACCCAGTACTTC. Translated, it gives CATSRVQVGETQYF. Looking up the rest from reference TRBV15 and TRBJ2-5 gives the full variable domain: DAMVIQNPRYQVTQFGKPVTLSCSQTLNHNVMYWYQQKSSQAPKLLFHYYDKDFNNEADTPDNFQSRRPNTSFCFLDIRSPGLGDTAMYLCATSRVQVGETQYFGPGTRLLVL.

The chain uses TRBV15 and TRBJ2-7, with unresolved D. Trimming took off 0 bases at V and 5 bases at J, with 5 bases between the two ends. The CDR3 sequence is 12 residues long. Germline CDR1 and CDR2: LNHNV and YYDKDF (reference sequence). This CDR3 reads CATSRDRNEQYF. The CDR3 DNA is TGTGCCACCAGCAGAGATCGAAACGAGCAGTACTTC.

This clone was observed once. The chain carries TRBV27 and TRBJ1-6, with D unclear. Trimming left V 3 bases short and J 10 bases short, with 13 bases between. The CDR3 extends over 14 amino acids. Per germline, CDR1 MNHEY and CDR2 SMNVEV (reference sequence). This chain's CDR3 is CASSFRGSGSPLHF. The CDR3 DNA reads as TGTGCCAGCAGTTTTCGGGGTAGCGGATCACCCCTCCACTTT.